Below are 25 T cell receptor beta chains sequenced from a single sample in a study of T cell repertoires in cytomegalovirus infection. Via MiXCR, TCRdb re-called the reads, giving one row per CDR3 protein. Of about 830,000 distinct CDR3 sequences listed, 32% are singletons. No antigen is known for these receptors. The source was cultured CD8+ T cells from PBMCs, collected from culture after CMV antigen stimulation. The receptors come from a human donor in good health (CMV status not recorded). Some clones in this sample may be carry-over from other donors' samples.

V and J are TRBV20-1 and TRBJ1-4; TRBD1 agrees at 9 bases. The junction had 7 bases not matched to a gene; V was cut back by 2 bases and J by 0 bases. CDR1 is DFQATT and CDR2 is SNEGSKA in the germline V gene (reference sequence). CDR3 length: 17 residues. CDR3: CSARPWTGEATNEKLFF. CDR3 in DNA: TGCAGTGCTAGACCCTGGACAGGGGAGGCAACTAATGAAAAACTGTTTTTT.

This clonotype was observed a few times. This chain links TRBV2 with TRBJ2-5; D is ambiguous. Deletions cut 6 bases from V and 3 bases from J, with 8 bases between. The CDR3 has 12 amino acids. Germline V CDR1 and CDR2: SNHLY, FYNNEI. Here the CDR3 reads CASRRTKETQYF. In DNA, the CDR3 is TGTGCCAGCAGACGCACGAAAGAGACCCAGTACTTC.

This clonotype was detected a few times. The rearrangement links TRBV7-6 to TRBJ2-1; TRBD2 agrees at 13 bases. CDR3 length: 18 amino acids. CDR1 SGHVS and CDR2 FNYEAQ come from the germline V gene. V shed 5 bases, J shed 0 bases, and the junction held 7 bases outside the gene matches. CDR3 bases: TGTGCCAGCAGCCCACTGGGACTAGCGGGGAGCTCCTACAATGAGCAGTTCTTC. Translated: CASSPLGLAGSSYNEQFF.

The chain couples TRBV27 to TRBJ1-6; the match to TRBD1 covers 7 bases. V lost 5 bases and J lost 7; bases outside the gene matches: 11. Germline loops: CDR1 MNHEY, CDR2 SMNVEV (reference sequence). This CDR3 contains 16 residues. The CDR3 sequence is CASSPSGDSLNSPLHF. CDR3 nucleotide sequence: TGTGCCAGCAGTCCCTCGGGGGACAGCCTCAATTCACCCCTCCACTTT.

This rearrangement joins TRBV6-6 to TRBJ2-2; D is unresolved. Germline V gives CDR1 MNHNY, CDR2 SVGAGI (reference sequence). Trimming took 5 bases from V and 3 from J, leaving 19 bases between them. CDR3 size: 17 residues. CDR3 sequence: CASSPVGPLTYTGELFF. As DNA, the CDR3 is TGTGCCAGCAGTCCAGTCGGACCTCTTACATACACCGGGGAGCTGTTTTTT.

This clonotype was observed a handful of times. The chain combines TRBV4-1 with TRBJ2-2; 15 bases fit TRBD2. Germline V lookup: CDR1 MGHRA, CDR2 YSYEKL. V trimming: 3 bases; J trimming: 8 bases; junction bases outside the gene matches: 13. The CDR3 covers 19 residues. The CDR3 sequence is CASSQAPVGLAGGRGELFF. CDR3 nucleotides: TGCGCCAGCAGCCAGGCCCCCGTGGGACTAGCGGGGGGAAGGGGGGAGCTGTTTTTT.

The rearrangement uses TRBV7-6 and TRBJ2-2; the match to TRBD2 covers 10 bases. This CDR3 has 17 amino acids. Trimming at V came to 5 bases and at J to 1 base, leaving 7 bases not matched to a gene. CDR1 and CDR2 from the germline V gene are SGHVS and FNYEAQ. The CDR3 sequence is CASSGLAGELNTGELFF. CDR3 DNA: TGTGCCAGCAGCGGGCTAGCGGGGGAGCTGAACACCGGGGAGCTGTTTTTT.

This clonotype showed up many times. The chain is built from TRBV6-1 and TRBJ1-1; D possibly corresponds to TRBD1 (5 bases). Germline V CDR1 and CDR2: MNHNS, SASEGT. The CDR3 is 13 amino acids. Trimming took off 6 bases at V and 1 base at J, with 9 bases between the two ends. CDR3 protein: CASRNRGNTEAFF. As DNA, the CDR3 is TGTGCCAGCAGAAATAGGGGGAACACTGAAGCTTTCTTT.

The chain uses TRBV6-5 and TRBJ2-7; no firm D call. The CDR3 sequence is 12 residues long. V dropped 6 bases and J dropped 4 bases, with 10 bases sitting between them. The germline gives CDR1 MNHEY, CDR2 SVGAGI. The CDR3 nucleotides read TGTGCCAGCAGCCCCGACGGGTACGAGCAGTACGTC. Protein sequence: CASSPDGYEQYV.

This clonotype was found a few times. The CDR3 DNA reads as TGTGCCAGCAGCCAAGATTGGGAGATAAACAATCAGCCCCAGCATTTT. It translates to CASSQDWEINNQPQHF. The chain employs TRBV4-2 and TRBJ1-5, with D unresolved. The CDR3 has 16 amino acids. Trimming took 0 bases from V and 3 from J, leaving 12 bases between them. Germline loops: CDR1 LGHNA, CDR2 YNFKEQ.

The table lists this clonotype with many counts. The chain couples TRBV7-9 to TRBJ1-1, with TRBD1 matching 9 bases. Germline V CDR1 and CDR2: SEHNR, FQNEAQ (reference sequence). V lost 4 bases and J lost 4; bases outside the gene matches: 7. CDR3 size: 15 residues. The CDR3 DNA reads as TGTGCCAGCAGCTCCGTACAGGGGGCGCTCACTGAAGCTTTCTTT. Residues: CASSSVQGALTEAFF.

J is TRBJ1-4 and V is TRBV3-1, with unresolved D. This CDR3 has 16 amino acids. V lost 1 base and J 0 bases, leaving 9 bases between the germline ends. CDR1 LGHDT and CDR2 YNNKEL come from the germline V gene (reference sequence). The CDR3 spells CASSQGNRATNEKLFF. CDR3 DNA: TGTGCCAGCAGCCAAGGGAACAGAGCAACTAATGAAAAACTGTTTTTT. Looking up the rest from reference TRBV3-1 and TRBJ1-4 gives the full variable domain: DTAVSQTPKYLVTQMGNDKSIKCEQNLGHDTMYWYKQDSKKFLKIMFSYNNKELIINETVPNRFSPKSPDKAHLNLHINSLELGDSAVYFCASSQGNRATNEKLFFGSGTQLSVL.

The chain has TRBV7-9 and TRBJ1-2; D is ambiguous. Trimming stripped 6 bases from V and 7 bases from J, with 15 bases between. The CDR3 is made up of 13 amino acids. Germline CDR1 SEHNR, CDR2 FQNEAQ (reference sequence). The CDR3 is CASRPTSQSGYTF. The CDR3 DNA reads TGTGCCAGCAGGCCTACAAGCCAGAGTGGCTACACCTTC.

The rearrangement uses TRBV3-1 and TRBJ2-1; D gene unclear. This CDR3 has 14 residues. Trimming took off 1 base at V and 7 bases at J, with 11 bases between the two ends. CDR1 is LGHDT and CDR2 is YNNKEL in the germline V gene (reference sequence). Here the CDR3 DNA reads TGTGCCAGCAGCCAAGCCTCTGGACCAAATGAGCAGTTCTTC. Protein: CASSQASGPNEQFF.

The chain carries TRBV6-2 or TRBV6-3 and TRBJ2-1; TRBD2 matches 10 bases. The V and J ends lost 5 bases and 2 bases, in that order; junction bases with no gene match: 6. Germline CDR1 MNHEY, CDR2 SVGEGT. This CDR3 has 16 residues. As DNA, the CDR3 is TGTGCCAGCAGTGGGACTAGCGACGCCCCCTACAATGAGCAGTTCTTC. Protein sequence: CASSGTSDAPYNEQFF.

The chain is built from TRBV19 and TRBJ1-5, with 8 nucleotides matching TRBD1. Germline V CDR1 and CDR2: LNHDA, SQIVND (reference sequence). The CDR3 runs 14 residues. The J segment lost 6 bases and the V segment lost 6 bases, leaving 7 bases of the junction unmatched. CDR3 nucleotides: TGTGCCAGTAGGTACAGGGGGGGTAGTCAGCCCCAGCATTTT. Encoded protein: CASRYRGGSQPQHF.

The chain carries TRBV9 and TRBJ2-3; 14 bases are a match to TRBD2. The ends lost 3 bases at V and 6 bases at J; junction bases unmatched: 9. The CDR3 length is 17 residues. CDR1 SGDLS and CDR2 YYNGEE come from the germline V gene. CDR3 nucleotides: TGTGCCAGCAGCGACCCCCTGACTAGCGGGGGGGCCGATACGCAGTATTTT. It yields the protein CASSDPLTSGGADTQYF.

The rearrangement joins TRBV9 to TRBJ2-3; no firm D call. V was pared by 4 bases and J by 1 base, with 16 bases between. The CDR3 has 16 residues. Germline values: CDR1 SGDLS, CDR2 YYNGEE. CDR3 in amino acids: CASSPLRILRTDTQYF. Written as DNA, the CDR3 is TGTGCCAGCAGCCCCCTGAGGATCCTCCGCACAGATACGCAGTATTTT.

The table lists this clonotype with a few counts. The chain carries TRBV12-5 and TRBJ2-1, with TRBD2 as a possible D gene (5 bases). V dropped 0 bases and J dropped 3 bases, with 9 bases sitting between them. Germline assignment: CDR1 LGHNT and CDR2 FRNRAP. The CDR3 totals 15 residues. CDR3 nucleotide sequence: TGTGCTAGTGGTTTGGTCAGCGGAGACTACAATGAGCAGTTCTTC. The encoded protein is CASGLVSGDYNEQFF.

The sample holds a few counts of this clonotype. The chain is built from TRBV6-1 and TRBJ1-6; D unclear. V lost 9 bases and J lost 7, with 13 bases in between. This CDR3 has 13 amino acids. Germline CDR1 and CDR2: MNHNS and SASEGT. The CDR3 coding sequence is TGTGCCAGGTCGGACGGAACAAATTCACCCCTCCACTTT. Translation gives CARSDGTNSPLHF.

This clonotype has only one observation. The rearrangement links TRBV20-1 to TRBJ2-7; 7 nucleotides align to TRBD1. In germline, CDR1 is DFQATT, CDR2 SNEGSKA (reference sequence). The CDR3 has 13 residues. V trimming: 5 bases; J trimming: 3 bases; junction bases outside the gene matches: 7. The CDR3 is CSAETGNDYEQYF. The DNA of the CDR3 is TGCAGTGCTGAGACAGGGAATGACTACGAGCAGTACTTC.

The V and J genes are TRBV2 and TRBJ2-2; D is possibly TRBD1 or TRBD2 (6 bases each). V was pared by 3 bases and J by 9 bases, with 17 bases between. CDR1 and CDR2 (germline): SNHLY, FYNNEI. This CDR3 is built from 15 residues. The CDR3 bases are TGTGCCAGCAGTGATGTCGGGATGGGGGGCCGGGAGCTGTTTTTT. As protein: CASSDVGMGGRELFF.

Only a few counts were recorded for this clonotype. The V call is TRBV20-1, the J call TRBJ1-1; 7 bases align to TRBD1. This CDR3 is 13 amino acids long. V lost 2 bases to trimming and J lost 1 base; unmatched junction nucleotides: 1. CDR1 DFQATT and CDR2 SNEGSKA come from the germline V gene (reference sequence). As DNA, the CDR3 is TGCAGTGCTAGACACAGGGGGAACACTGAAGCTTTCTTT. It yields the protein CSARHRGNTEAFF.

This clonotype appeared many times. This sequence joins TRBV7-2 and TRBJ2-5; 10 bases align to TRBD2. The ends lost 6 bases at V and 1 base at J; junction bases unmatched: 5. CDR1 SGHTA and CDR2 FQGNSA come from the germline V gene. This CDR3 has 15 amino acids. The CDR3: CASSSSGGLQETQYF. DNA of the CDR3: TGTGCCAGCAGTTCTAGCGGGGGCCTCCAAGAGACCCAGTACTTC.

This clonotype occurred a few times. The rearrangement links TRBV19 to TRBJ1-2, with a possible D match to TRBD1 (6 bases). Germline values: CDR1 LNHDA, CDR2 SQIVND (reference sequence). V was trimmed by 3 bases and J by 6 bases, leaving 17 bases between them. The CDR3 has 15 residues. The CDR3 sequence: CASSILSDRTHGYTF. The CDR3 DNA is TGTGCCAGTAGTATCCTCTCCGACAGGACCCATGGCTACACCTTC.